This entry concerns a single T cell receptor beta chain. The target antigen is unknown. The source of the sample is a study of CD8+ T cells in alopecia areata. Study background: Oral tofacitinib (5 to 10 mg twice daily) was administered to treated patients. It was 6 to 18 months of tofacitinib, and then there were 6 months off drug.

In alopecia areata patients, both lesional scalp punch biopsies and peripheral blood were collected. Study-wide results and limits: Normal scalp showed lower clonality than lesional scalp, especially alopecia totalis/universalis.

RNA extraction was followed by reverse transcription into cDNA, which acted as the sequencing template. Profiled with immunoSEQ multiplex PCR; TCRdb holds only in-frame clones, not every one. The sample includes under 25,000 clones, approximately 70% seen only once; the top ten take 6.1%. The material was skin, obtained at week 0. This clonotype originated in a human donor with alopecia areata.

This chain's CDR3 is CASSQDGPIQGGTEAFF. In DNA, the CDR3 is TGCGCCAGCAGCCAAGATGGACCTATTCAGGGGGGGACTGAAGCTTTCTTT. This chain links TRBV5-2 with TRBJ1-1. TRBV5-2 is labeled a pseudogene. The CDR3 extends over 17 amino acids.